These T cell receptor beta chains were read from a single sample in a study of T-cell memory formation after mild COVID-19. Via MiXCR, TCRdb re-called the 5' RACE reads, giving one row per CDR3 protein. Of 470,000 or so distinct CDR3 sequences listed, 15% to 25% are singletons. The sequenced sample was PBMCs or a T cell subset sorted from them (not recorded which). These receptors originate from an adult woman who had mild COVID-19 (a few samples of this study predate the infection). Cell type and time point are not known. Each CDR3 is given with its conserved first and last residue. The order of the fields is D gene, V gene, clone size, J gene, CDR3 DNA, CDR3 protein. The D gene is left open where the match is weak. Size values are once, few and many counts, or a class for expanded clones, and some rows have none.

>TRBD1|TRBV20-1|-|TRBJ2-7
TGCAGTGCTAGAGATCTGACAGGGGGATCCTACGAGCAGTACTTC
CSARDLTGGSYEQYF
>TRBD2|TRBV20-1|few|TRBJ2-1
TGCAGTGCTAGAGATAGGGTCCGGACTAGCGAGTTCTTC
CSARDRVRTSEFF
>-|TRBV5-1|-|TRBJ2-7
TGCGCCAGCAGCTTGGCGGGACGGTTGACCTCCTACGAGCAGTACTTC
CASSLAGRLTSYEQYF
>-|TRBV11-2|-|TRBJ2-7
TGTGCCAGCAGCCTCACCACGGGGGTCAACGAGCAGTACTTC
CASSLTTGVNEQYF
>TRBD2|TRBV18|-|TRBJ2-3
TGTGCCAGCTCACCCCCCGGACTAGCGGGGGGAACAGATACGCAGTATTTT
CASSPPGLAGGTDTQYF
>TRBD1|TRBV7-9|-|TRBJ1-1
TGTGCCAGCAGCCCCCGGGACAGGAGGACTGAAGCTTTCTTT
CASSPRDRRTEAFF
>-|TRBV5-1|few|TRBJ2-2
TGCGCCAGCAGCTTGACAATAGACCCCAGCACCGGGGAGCTGTTTTTT
CASSLTIDPSTGELFF
>-|TRBV2|-|TRBJ2-1
TGTGCCAGCAGTCGTACCGAAGGCGGGAATGAGCAGTTCTTC
CASSRTEGGNEQFF
>TRBD1|TRBV4-2|few|TRBJ2-5
TGTGCCAGCAGCCCCCGGGACAGACGAGAGACCCAGTACTTC
CASSPRDRRETQYF
>TRBD2|TRBV27|many|TRBJ2-1
TGTGCCAGCAGTCCGAGGCGGGGGGGTGAGCAGTTCTTC
CASSPRRGGEQFF
>TRBD1|TRBV4-2|many|TRBJ1-5
TGTGCCAGCAGCCAAGCGGTACAGGGGGGCAATCAGCCCCAGCATTTT
CASSQAVQGGNQPQHF
>TRBD2|TRBV15|-|TRBJ2-7
TGTGCCACCAGTGCGGGGGTACTCACCTACGAGCAGTACTTC
CATSAGVLTYEQYF
>TRBD2|TRBV9|-|TRBJ2-3
TGTGCCAGCAGCGTAGGGTCTAGCGGGAGCTCGACGCAGTATTTT
CASSVGSSGSSTQYF
>TRBD2|TRBV4-3|-|TRBJ2-1
TGCGCCAGCAGCCGGGGGGGAGTCTCAGGGTACAATGAGCAGTTCTTC
CASSRGGVSGYNEQFF
>TRBD1|TRBV3-1|-|TRBJ2-3
TGTGCCAGCAGCCAAGATATCCGGGGCAGGGGGATGGCGCAGTATTTT
CASSQDIRGRGMAQYF
>TRBD1|TRBV5-4|few|TRBJ1-3
TGTGCCAGCAGCCCGGGGACAGCGTCTGGAAACACCATATATTTT
CASSPGTASGNTIYF
>TRBD1|TRBV29-1|-|TRBJ2-1
TGCAGCGTTGAACTTCCGGACAGGGCCTCCTACAATGAGCAGTTCTTC
CSVELPDRASYNEQFF
>-|TRBV24-1|-|TRBJ2-3
TGTGCCACCAGTGACGGCGGGATCCCCCGGGGGCCAGATACGCAGTATTTT
CATSDGGIPRGPDTQYF
>-|TRBV7-8|few|TRBJ2-2
TGTGCCAGCAGCTTACTGTCCAGGGCGGGCGACAACACCGGGGAGCTGTTTTTT
CASSLLSRAGDNTGELFF
>-|TRBV15|-|TRBJ2-3
TGTGCCACCAGCGGGCGGGCCATTATAACAGATACGCAGTATTTT
CATSGRAIITDTQYF
>-|TRBV27|many|TRBJ2-7
TGTGCCAGCAGTCCCCCCGGCCGGGGGGAGCAGTACTTC
CASSPPGRGEQYF
>TRBD1|TRBV6-5|-|TRBJ1-5
TGTGCCAGCAGGGGACAGCCCTTCGATCAGCCCCAGCATTTT
CASRGQPFDQPQHF
>TRBD1|TRBV7-6|few|TRBJ1-3
TGTGCCAGCAGCGCGAGGGAAGGGGACAGAGGGAAGACTGGAAACACCATATATTTT
CASSAREGDRGKTGNTIYF
>-|TRBV30|many|TRBJ1-2
TGTGCTGAACAGCAGGGAAGCTATGGCTACACCTTC
CAEQQGSYGYTF
>TRBD1|TRBV7-8|-|TRBJ1-2
TGTGCCAGCAGCGCAGGGGGGGGACTCTATGGCTACACCTTC
CASSAGGGLYGYTF
>TRBD1|TRBV15|-|TRBJ1-6
TGTGCCACCAGCAGAGATAAGGGGACAGCAGGTTCACCCCTCCACTTT
CATSRDKGTAGSPLHF
>-|TRBV5-5|once|TRBJ1-2
TGTGCCAGCAGCTTGGAAGTCCTACCCTATGGCTACACCTTC
CASSLEVLPYGYTF
>-|TRBV5-8|many|TRBJ1-5
TGTGCCAGCAGCTTGCAGTACAATCAGCCCCAGCATTTT
CASSLQYNQPQHF
>-|TRBV5-1|-|TRBJ1-2
TGCGCCAGCAGCCCGCCAACAGAAACGCCAGGTGGCTACACCTTC
CASSPPTETPGGYTF
>-|TRBV20-1|few|TRBJ1-2
TGCAGTGCCGGAGGGGCCGATTCTAACTATGGCTACACCTTC
CSAGGADSNYGYTF
>-|TRBV6-6|few|TRBJ2-7
TGTGCCAGCGAAGGGTTCTCCTACGAGCAGTACTTC
CASEGFSYEQYF
>TRBD2|TRBV29-1|many|TRBJ2-1
TGCAGCGTTCAGGCGACTAGCGGGAGTTTAAACAATGAGCAGTTCTTC
CSVQATSGSLNNEQFF
>-|TRBV20-1|few|TRBJ1-5
TGCAGTGCCAGAGGACCCAATCAGCCCCAGCATTTT
CSARGPNQPQHF
>-|TRBV29-1|-|TRBJ2-7
TGCAGCGTTGAACTTCATACTAGCCGGGACTCCTACGAGCAGTACTTC
CSVELHTSRDSYEQYF
>-|TRBV9|few|TRBJ1-2
TGTGCCAGCAGCGTAGACAGGGCGGGATATGGCTACACCTTC
CASSVDRAGYGYTF
>-|TRBV6-1|few|TRBJ1-4
TGTGCCAGCAGTGAAGCGCGGGGAGCTAATGAAAAACTGTTTTTT
CASSEARGANEKLFF
>-|TRBV20-1|-|TRBJ1-2
TGCAGTGCCCCCGAGGTGGGGGCGCGGGGCTATGGCTACACCTTC
CSAPEVGARGYGYTF
>-|TRBV7-2|-|TRBJ2-3
TGTGCCAGCGCGGGACTCGGCCCAGATACGCAGTATTTT
CASAGLGPDTQYF
>TRBD1|TRBV5-1|few|TRBJ2-7
TGCGCCAGCAGCACCGGGACAGGGGCTTACGAGCAGTACTTC
CASSTGTGAYEQYF
>-|TRBV10-3|-|TRBJ1-1
TGTGCCATCAGCGGGTTGGGGAACACTGAAGCTTTCTTT
CAISGLGNTEAFF
>-|TRBV7-3|many|TRBJ2-3
TGTGCCAGCAGCTTAACCCCAGCGGGTTCTAGCACAGATACGCAGTATTTT
CASSLTPAGSSTDTQYF
>-|TRBV5-1|-|TRBJ2-7
TGCGCCAGCAGCTTGTCGGCAGACTCCTACGAGCAGTACTTC
CASSLSADSYEQYF
>-|TRBV5-4|-|TRBJ1-3
TGTGCCAGCAGATCTGACACTACGGACGGAAACACCATATATTTT
CASRSDTTDGNTIYF
>TRBD1|TRBV27|few|TRBJ1-1
TGTGCCAGCAGTTCCATGGACAGGGGGAACGCTGAAGCTTTCTTT
CASSSMDRGNAEAFF
>-|TRBV5-1|few|TRBJ1-1
TGCGCCAGCAGCCCATCATACACGACCGGCAGCACTGAAGCTTTCTTT
CASSPSYTTGSTEAFF
>-|TRBV9|-|TRBJ2-6
TGTGCCAGCAGCGTTGATGGGATCTCTGGGGCCAACGTCCTGACTTTC
CASSVDGISGANVLTF
>-|TRBV2|few|TRBJ2-1
TGTGCCAGCACCAATCCCCCCAGGGATGAGCAGTTCTTC
CASTNPPRDEQFF
>TRBD1|TRBV10-3|-|TRBJ1-4
TGTGCCATCAGTGCCGGACAGGGGGCGGGAAATGAAAAACTGTTTTTT
CAISAGQGAGNEKLFF
>-|TRBV9|-|TRBJ1-1
TGTGCCAGCAGCGTCGTACCTAACACTGAAGCTTTCTTT
CASSVVPNTEAFF
>TRBD2|TRBV3-1|-|TRBJ2-1
TGTGCCAGCAGCGAATCGCGGGGGTACAATGAGCAGTTCTTC
CASSESRGYNEQFF
>-|TRBV3-1|few|TRBJ2-6
TGTGCCAGCAGCCAAGAGGGCTCTGGGGCCAACGTCCTGACTTTC
CASSQEGSGANVLTF
>-|TRBV20-1|-|TRBJ1-1
TGCAGTGCTAGAGATACGAGATCGGGGGGTAGGGCTGAAGCTTTCTTT
CSARDTRSGGRAEAFF
>TRBD1|TRBV12-3/TRBV12-4|-|TRBJ1-2
TGTGCCAGCAGTGAGGACAGGGACCACGGCTACACCTTC
CASSEDRDHGYTF
>TRBD1|TRBV30|few|TRBJ2-1
TGTGCCTGGAGTCCGCCGGACAGGTGGGCCTACAATGAGCAGTTCTTC
CAWSPPDRWAYNEQFF